This TCR beta chain comes out of a study of cytomegalovirus exposure and HLA in healthy donors. Study-level results: In the 130 or so validation repertoires, 85% to 95% of cluster scores exceeded 0, per a later analysis. Rare sequences made up most TCRs, while some public TCRs were found in many donors. Researchers catalogued about 150 TCR beta chains as cytomegalovirus-associated.

Profiled with immunoSEQ multiplex PCR; TCRdb holds only in-frame clones, not every one. Of some 140,000 clones listed, 75% to 90% are singletons. This clone was counted a few times. Its specificity is not known. The CDR3 sequence is 16 residues long. V dropped 4 bases and J dropped 0; count of bases not matched to a gene: 4. CDR1 and CDR2 from the germline V gene are SGHKS and YYEKEE (reference sequence). The donors formed part of the roughly 120-subject validation cohort, distinct from the roughly 670-subject first cohort. The gene calls are TRBV5-5 and TRBJ1-4, with 9 nucleotides matching TRBD1. The receptor comes from a woman aged 30 to 39 in good health and CMV-seropositive. The sequencing sample was made of PBMCs. The DNA of the CDR3 is TGTGCCAGCAGCCACAGGACAGGGGCAACTAATGAAAAACTGTTTTTT. As protein: CASSHRTGATNEKLFF.